This T cell receptor beta chain was sequenced during a study of post-analysis software for immune sequencing data. The junction had 7 bases not matched to a gene; V was cut back by 3 bases and J by 5 bases. The germline gives CDR1 SGDLS, CDR2 YYNGEE. This CDR3 comprises 15 residues. Note on this clonotype: Its antigen is unknown.

Study-wide results and caveats: About 5 TRBV segments (TRBV5-6, TRBV5-1 and TRBV20-1 among them) occurred more frequently in patients than in controls.

TCR beta cDNA libraries had unique molecular identifiers. TCRdb redid the calling of the PCR reads with MiXCR, one entry per CDR3 protein. The sample lists 350,000 to 450,000 distinct CDR3 sequences, 30% to 45% occurring once. The clonotype comes from a girl aged 5 to 17 with multiple sclerosis. The sample comprised blood. The chain combines TRBV9 with TRBJ2-2; 7 nucleotides match TRBD1. CDR3 sequence (DNA): TGTGCCAGCAGCGCGTACAGGGGATGGACCGGGGAGCTGTTTTTT. This codes for CASSAYRGWTGELFF.